The present T cell receptor beta chain was sequenced within a study of monozygotic twins with cystic fibrosis. This clone was detected a few times. The data were produced by immunoSEQ multiplex PCR, yet TCRdb's version contains in-frame clones alone and is incomplete. The data contain approximately 27,000 clones, roughly nine tenths of them singletons. This CDR3 has 12 amino acids. CDR1 and CDR2 (germline): SNHLY, FYNNEI. Trimming removed 3 bases from V and 4 bases from J, with 6 bases in between. Input material: blood. The rearrangement uses TRBV2 and TRBJ1-1; D not resolved. The origin of this receptor is a girl aged 2 to 10 with cystic fibrosis. CDR3 DNA: TGTGCCAGCAGTGACGAATCCACTGAAGCTTTCTTT. Its translation is CASSDESTEAFF.